This T cell receptor beta chain is drawn from a study of CD8+ T cells in alopecia areata. About the study: Treated patients were given 5 to 10 mg oral tofacitinib twice daily. Tofacitinib exposure lasted 6 to 18 months, followed by 6 months off drug.

Reverse transcription of extracted RNA yielded cDNA, which provided the sequencing template. Generated by immunoSEQ multiplex PCR, the TCRdb table keeps only in-frame clones and is missing some. The sample yields around 180,000 clones, approximately 57% seen once. The treatment: oral pan-JAK inhibitor, 5-10 mg twice daily. Samples from alopecia areata patients were lesional scalp punch biopsies and peripheral blood. This CDR3 is 15 amino acids long. Germline-derived CDR1 and CDR2 are SGHNT and YENEEA. V was trimmed by 1 base and J by 3 bases, leaving 9 bases between them. This clone was seen only a few times.

This TCR was sampled from a human donor with alopecia areata. The input for sequencing was CD4+ T cells sorted from blood, taken at week 24, from a patient treated with tofacitinib. This sequence joins TRBV11-3 and TRBJ2-2; D is possibly TRBD1 (5 bases). The CDR3 loop reads CASSLVRGDTGELFF. CDR3 DNA sequence: TGTGCCAGCAGCTTAGTAAGGGGTGACACCGGGGAGCTGTTTTTT.